This T cell receptor beta chain is drawn from a study of blood T cell repertoires in COVID-19. The overall study: Samples of COVID-19 (acute and convalescent) were obtained from the United States, Italy and Spain. PBMCs, B-cell-depleted T cells, or T cells were the source of the cDNA or gDNA that made up the material.

As originally analysed: Reference gene primer amplification gave nucleated cell count estimates. This table comes from immunoSEQ multiplex PCR, and its TCRdb copy is limited to in-frame clones, with some not included. The V and J calls and clone size are taken from that table; D and trimming were inferred from the DNA. The sample gives roughly 200,000 clones, roughly 78% of which show up once; 6.5% to 7% is in the top ten. Between the trimmed V and J ends, which lost 8 bases and 4 bases, there was a span of 9 bases. The CDR3 spans 11 residues. Germline values: CDR1 MDHEN, CDR2 SYDVKM. The chain is built from TRBV28 and TRBJ2-7; perhaps TRBD2 as D (6 bases). Sequencing was done on a sample of peripheral blood. The sequence derives from a man in his 70s with active or convalescent COVID-19. DNA for the CDR3: TGTGCCAGCTCAGGGAGGTACGAGCAGTACTTC. It yields the protein CASSGRYEQYF.